These T cell receptor beta chains were read from a single sample in a study of blood T cell repertoires in COVID-19. Assay: immunoSEQ multiplex PCR; the TCRdb copy retains only in-frame clones and omits some. Of fewer than 350,000 clones in the sample, 75% to 90% were seen once. Material: peripheral blood. These receptors originate from a woman in her 70s with COVID-19, enrolled during active disease. CDR3s include the opening cysteine and the closing phenylalanine or tryptophan. A D gene is named only where the DNA matches it firmly. Some rows have no size entry. The others give once, few or many, or a class for an expanded clone.

>few|TRBV6-5|TRBD2|TRBJ2-1
TGTGCCAGCAGAGCGGGACGCAGCTCCTACAATGAGCAGTTCTTC
CASRAGRSSYNEQFF
>once|TRBV29-1|TRBD2|TRBJ2-2
TGCAGCGCGGTAGCGGGGGGGAACACCGGGGAGCTGTTTTTT
CSAVAGGNTGELFF
>NA|TRBV27|TRBD1|TRBJ2-2
TGTGCCAGCAGTTTAGCGAGGGGGCGAGGGACAGGGATGAACACCGGGGAGCTGTTTTTT
CASSLARGRGTGMNTGELFF
>NA|TRBV11-3|NA|TRBJ1-5
TGTGCCAGCAGCTTACAGGGCCTTCAGCCCCAGCATTTT
CASSLQGLQPQHF
>NA|TRBV7-8|TRBD2|TRBJ2-3
TGTGCCAGCAGCGTCAGACTAGCGGGGGGCACAGATACGCAGTATTTT
CASSVRLAGGTDTQYF
>NA|TRBV19|NA|TRBJ2-2
TGTGCCAGTACCATCTGGGAGCCAGGGGATAGGGACACCGGGGAGCTGTTTTTT
CASTIWEPGDRDTGELFF
>NA|TRBV7-8|NA|TRBJ1-1
TGTGCCAGCAGCCCAGCGGGAGGGGAAGCTTTCTTT
CASSPAGGEAFF
>NA|TRBV24-1|TRBD1|TRBJ2-7
TGTGCCACCAGTGCCTCGGACAGGGGTTTTTACGAGCAGTACTTC
CATSASDRGFYEQYF
>NA|TRBV10-1|NA|TRBJ2-2
TGCGCCAGCAGTGAGAGCAGCGCGAACACCGGGGAGCTGTTTTTT
CASSESSANTGELFF
>NA|TRBV7-2|NA|TRBJ2-1
TGTGCCAGCACCTCGGGGAACTCCTACAATGAGCAGTTCTTC
CASTSGNSYNEQFF
>NA|TRBV7-8|NA|TRBJ2-2
TGTGCCAGCAGCTTAGAAATCGGTACGGTTTCCGGGGAGCTGTTTTTT
CASSLEIGTVSGELFF
>few|TRBV9|NA|TRBJ2-7
TGTGCCAGCAGCGCGTTTGGAGATAGCTCCTACGAGCAGTACTTC
CASSAFGDSSYEQYF
>NA|TRBV5-1|TRBD1|TRBJ2-1
TGCGCCAGCAGCACAATCGACAGGGGGTACAATGAGCAGTTCTTC
CASSTIDRGYNEQFF
>NA|TRBV2|NA|TRBJ1-4
TGTGCCAGCAGTGAAGCAGGGTTAGGAGGTGAAAAACTGTTTTTT
CASSEAGLGGEKLFF
>NA|TRBV19|NA|TRBJ1-2
TGTGCCAGTAGTATGAGGGGTCGGGGGACCTATGGCTACACCTTC
CASSMRGRGTYGYTF
>NA|TRBV19|TRBD1|TRBJ1-2
TGTGCCAGTAGTATAGACCCCAGGGGGCGCGACTATGGCTACACCTTC
CASSIDPRGRDYGYTF
>few|TRBV7-2|NA|TRBJ2-7
TGTGCCAGCAGCTTTTTTAACGAGCAGTACTTC
CASSFFNEQYF
>NA|TRBV10-2|NA|TRBJ2-2
TGCGCCAGCACGAAAGTCTCGGGGACCGGGGAGCTGTTTTTT
CASTKVSGTGELFF
>NA|TRBV27|NA|TRBJ2-4
TGTGCCAGCAGTTTGGGAGGGGGCAAAAACATTCAGTACTTC
CASSLGGGKNIQYF
>NA|TRBV5-1|TRBD1|TRBJ1-1
TGCGCCAGCGGCGGAGGGACAGAGAACACTGAAGCTTTCTTT
CASGGGTENTEAFF
>once|TRBV28|TRBD2|TRBJ2-2
TGTGCCAGCAGTTCCCTTAGCGGGGGGAAAACCGGGGAGCTGTTTTTT
CASSSLSGGKTGELFF
>NA|TRBV5-1|TRBD1|TRBJ2-2
TGCGCCAGCAGCCTACGGCCAGGGGGCAACACCGGGGAGCTGTTTTTT
CASSLRPGGNTGELFF
>NA|TRBV6-6|TRBD1|TRBJ2-2
TGTGCCAGCAGTCAGATAGGACAGGGCGCGAACACCGGGGAGCTGTTTTTT
CASSQIGQGANTGELFF
>NA|TRBV28|NA|TRBJ2-7
TGTGCCAGCCAAAAAAGAAGACAGACCTACGAGCAGTACTTC
CASQKRRQTYEQYF
>NA|TRBV27|NA|TRBJ2-7
TGTGCCAGCAGTTTAGTGGGGGGGCCCTACGAGCAGTACTTC
CASSLVGGPYEQYF
>NA|TRBV14|NA|TRBJ1-2
TGTGCCAGCAGCCCCGCGACAGTTAACTATGGCTACACCTTC
CASSPATVNYGYTF
>few|TRBV5-1|TRBD1|TRBJ1-5
TGCGCCAGCAGCTTGGGACAGGGGCTTAATCAGCCCCAGCATTTT
CASSLGQGLNQPQHF
>NA|TRBV5-1|NA|TRBJ1-2
TGCGCCAGCAGGTCAGGGGCCGAAGAGGGAAGTGGCTACACCTTC
CASRSGAEEGSGYTF
>NA|TRBV28|TRBD1|TRBJ1-2
TGTGCCAGCAGTTTGTTCGTCGTGGGACAGGGGGCCTATGGCTACACCTTC
CASSLFVVGQGAYGYTF
>few|TRBV19|TRBD1|TRBJ1-6
TGTGCCACTAAAACTTCCGGGACAGCCAATTCACCCCTCCACTTT
CATKTSGTANSPLHF
>NA|TRBV28|NA|TRBJ1-1
TGTGCCATCCGGGAGGGTAGGTATACTGAAGCTTTCTTT
CAIREGRYTEAFF
>NA|TRBV9|TRBD1|TRBJ1-5
TGTGCCAGCAGCGTAGGAGGGGGCCCAAATCAGCCCCAGCATTTT
CASSVGGGPNQPQHF
>NA|TRBV10-2|NA|TRBJ1-5
TGCGCCAGCATGGGGGGGTTCGGTCAGCCCCAGCATTTT
CASMGGFGQPQHF
>few|TRBV23-1|TRBD1|TRBJ1-2
TGCGCCAGCAGTGACCAACCCCGGGACAGGGTTGGCTACACCTTC
CASSDQPRDRVGYTF
>NA|TRBV7-8|TRBD2|TRBJ2-5
TGTGCCAGCAGCCGCGGGACTAGTCAAGAGACCCAGTACTTC
CASSRGTSQETQYF
>NA|TRBV6-5|TRBD2|TRBJ2-5
TGTGCCAGCAGTCTATTAGCGGGGCCAGAGACCCAGTACTTC
CASSLLAGPETQYF
>NA|TRBV4-3|TRBD1|TRBJ1-2
TGCGCCAGCAGCCAAGAGGGGACAGGGGGGAACTATGGCTACACCTTC
CASSQEGTGGNYGYTF
>once|TRBV5-1|TRBD1|TRBJ2-7
TGCGCCAGCAGCCCGACCGCAGGGGGCGGCGAGCAGTACTTC
CASSPTAGGGEQYF
>NA|TRBV2|TRBD1|TRBJ1-3
TGTGCCACCAAGCTATTAGGGACAGGGGTGGGAAACACCATATATTTT
CATKLLGTGVGNTIYF
>NA|TRBV4-1|TRBD1|TRBJ1-6
TGCGCCAGCAGCTTCCGGACAGGGGAAAATTCACCCCTCCACTTT
CASSFRTGENSPLHF
>NA|TRBV28|NA|TRBJ2-7
TGTGCCAGCCCCATCCTAGACCACGAGCAGTACTTC
CASPILDHEQYF
>NA|TRBV27|TRBD1|TRBJ1-6
TGTGCCAGCAGTTCCCCGGGACAGGGGGCGAGGTCCTATAATTCACCCCTCCACTTT
CASSSPGQGARSYNSPLHF
>few|TRBV7-2|NA|TRBJ1-5
TGTGCCAGCAGCCGGAACAGGGAACAGCCCCAGCATTTT
CASSRNREQPQHF
>NA|TRBV7-3|TRBD2|TRBJ2-2
TGTGCCAGCAGCTTAACGGCGAGCGGGGGACTTACCGGGGAGCTGTTTTTT
CASSLTASGGLTGELFF
>NA|TRBV27|TRBD1|TRBJ2-7
TGTGCCAGCAGTTTACTTTCGACAGGGGTCTACGAGCAGTACTTC
CASSLLSTGVYEQYF
>NA|TRBV2|NA|TRBJ2-6
TGTGCCAGCAGCCCAGGCACCTCTGGGGCCAACGTCCTGACTTTC
CASSPGTSGANVLTF
>NA|TRBV19|NA|TRBJ2-1
TGTGCCAGTACCACCCCCGGCCGGGGGGCACGTGAGCAGTTCTTC
CASTTPGRGAREQFF
>NA|TRBV5-4|NA|TRBJ2-3
TGTGCCAGCAGCTTGGTACTGAGCACAGATACGCAGTATTTT
CASSLVLSTDTQYF
>few|TRBV5-1|NA|TRBJ2-3
TGCGCCAGCAGCAAGGGCGACAGTACAGATACGCAGTATTTT
CASSKGDSTDTQYF
>NA|TRBV27|NA|TRBJ1-2
TGTGCCAGCAGTTTCCTCGCGGGTTACTATGGCTACACCTTC
CASSFLAGYYGYTF